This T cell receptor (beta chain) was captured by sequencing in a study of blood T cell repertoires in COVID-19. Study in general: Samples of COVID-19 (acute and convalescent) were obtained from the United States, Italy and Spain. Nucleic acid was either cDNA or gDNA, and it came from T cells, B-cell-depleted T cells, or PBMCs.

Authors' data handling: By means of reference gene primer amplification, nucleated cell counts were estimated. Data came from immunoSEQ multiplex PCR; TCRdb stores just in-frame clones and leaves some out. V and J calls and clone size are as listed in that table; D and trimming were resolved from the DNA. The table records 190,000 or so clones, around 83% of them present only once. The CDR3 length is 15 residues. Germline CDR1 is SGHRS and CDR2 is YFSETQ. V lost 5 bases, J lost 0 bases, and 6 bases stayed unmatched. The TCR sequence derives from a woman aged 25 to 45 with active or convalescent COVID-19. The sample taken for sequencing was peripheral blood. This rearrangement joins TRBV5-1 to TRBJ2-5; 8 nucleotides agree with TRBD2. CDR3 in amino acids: CASSQLAEYQETQYF. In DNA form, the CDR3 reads TGCGCCAGCAGTCAACTAGCGGAGTACCAAGAGACCCAGTACTTC.